One T cell receptor beta chain is described in this entry. Its specificity is not known. The data were taken from a study of cytomegalovirus exposure and HLA in healthy donors. Study results and caveats: Reportedly, cytomegalovirus status was diagnosed with high sensitivity and specificity. Researchers counted around 160 TCR beta chains as cytomegalovirus-associated.

Clones were read by immunoSEQ multiplex PCR, and TCRdb kept only the in-frame ones, dropping some. The profile covers approximately 150,000 clones, with around 85% appearing a single time and about 2.3% taken by the ten largest. The donors formed part of the approximately 120-subject validation cohort, distinct from the approximately 670-subject first cohort. CDR1 and CDR2 (germline): LNHDA, SQIVND (reference sequence). The CDR3 is 13 amino acids. Trimming stripped 5 bases from V and 4 bases from J, with 8 bases between. The specimen sequenced was PBMCs. V and J are TRBV19 and TRBJ2-2; D is uncertain. The clonotype comes from a man aged 25-40 years in good health and CMV-seropositive. DNA for the CDR3: TGTGCCAGTAGTGTCGCTAGCACCGGGGAGCTGTTTTTT. Amino acid sequence: CASSVASTGELFF. Full variable domain (remainder filled in from reference TRBV19 and TRBJ2-2): DGGITQSPKYLFRKEGQNVTLSCEQNLNHDAMYWYRQDPGQGLRLIYYSQIVNDFQKGDIAEGYSVSREKKESFPLTVTSAQKNPTAFYLCASSVASTGELFFGEGSRLTVL.